This passage covers 20 T cell receptor beta chains from one sample sequenced in a study of T cell repertoires in cytomegalovirus infection. TCRdb used MiXCR to reprocess the reads, holding one entry per CDR3 protein. The table records about 190,000 distinct CDR3 sequences, roughly 9% of them present only once. Sequenced sample: PBMCs. Source of these receptors: a human donor in good health (CMV status not recorded). Some clones in this sample may be carry-over from other donors' samples.

This clonotype was observed at least ten times. This chain uses TRBV7-2 with TRBJ2-1; TRBD2 matches at 9 bases. CDR1 SGHTA and CDR2 FQGNSA come from the germline V gene. V was pared by 1 base and J by 4 bases, with 5 bases of the junction left unmatched. CDR3 length: 16 residues. CDR3 sequence: CASSLVSSGVYNEQFF. In DNA, the CDR3 is TGTGCCAGCAGCTTAGTTTCTAGCGGGGTATACAATGAGCAGTTCTTC.

This clonotype appeared many times. This chain links TRBV20-1 with TRBJ1-1; TRBD1 matches 8 bases. Germline V lookup: CDR1 DFQATT, CDR2 SNEGSKA (reference sequence). V lost 7 bases, J lost 5 bases, and 6 bases stayed unmatched. The CDR3 extends over 12 amino acids. CDR3 coding DNA: TGCAGTGTGCAGGGGGCTCGGACTGAAGCTTTCTTT. Amino acid sequence: CSVQGARTEAFF.

At least ten counts were recorded for this clonotype. The chain combines TRBV28 with TRBJ1-6, with a tentative D call TRBD1 (5 bases). The CDR3 consists of 14 residues. The V gene's germline CDR1 is MDHEN and CDR2 SYDVKM. Trimming removed 3 bases at V and 10 bases at J, with 13 bases between. The CDR3 sequence is CASSFRTSRSPLHF. In DNA form, the CDR3 reads TGTGCCAGCAGTTTCCGGACAAGCCGATCACCCCTCCACTTT. Full variable domain (rest looked up from reference TRBV28 and TRBJ1-6): DVKVTQSSRYLVKRTGEKVFLECVQDMDHENMFWYRQDPGLGLRLIYFSYDVKMKEKGDIPEGYSVSREKKERFSLILESASTNQTSMYLCASSFRTSRSPLHFGNGTRLTVT.

This chain joins TRBV3-1 and TRBJ2-1; D gene unclear. V lost 1 base and J lost 0, with 7 bases in between. This CDR3 has 15 residues. The V gene's germline CDR1 is LGHDT and CDR2 YNNKEL (reference sequence). As DNA, the CDR3 is TGTGCCAGCAGCCAAGTGGCCGTCTCCTACAATGAGCAGTTCTTC. Amino acid sequence: CASSQVAVSYNEQFF.

This clonotype was counted at least ten times. V gene TRBV12-3 or TRBV12-4 combines with J gene TRBJ2-2; TRBD2 agrees at 9 bases. The CDR3 has 18 amino acids. V was pared by 1 base and J by 7 bases, with 13 bases of the junction left unmatched. CDR3 DNA sequence: TGTGCCAGCAGTTTAGTTGATTGGGGACTAGCCCCCATCGGGGAGCTGTTTTTT. Amino acid sequence: CASSLVDWGLAPIGELFF.

The table lists this clonotype with many counts. This sequence joins TRBV7-2 and TRBJ1-1; TRBD1 is a possible D gene (5 bases). Trimming took off 5 bases at V and 1 base at J, with 8 bases between the two ends. Germline V gives CDR1 SGHTA, CDR2 FQGNSA. The CDR3 has 13 residues. The CDR3 is CASSQGPNTEAFF. In DNA, the CDR3 is TGTGCCAGCAGCCAGGGCCCGAACACTGAAGCTTTCTTT.

A few counts support this clonotype. Here the CDR3 reads CASSLRTGQRGRNQPQHF. In DNA, the CDR3 is TGTGCCAGCAGTTTGAGGACAGGTCAACGGGGGCGCAATCAGCCCCAGCATTTT. The chain joins TRBV28 to TRBJ1-5, with 7 bases identical to TRBD1. CDR3 length: 18 amino acids. V shed 3 bases and J 2 bases; nucleotides not matched to a gene: 13. Germline lookup yields CDR1 MDHEN and CDR2 SYDVKM.

J is TRBJ2-1 and V is TRBV29-1; a weak D match, TRBD1 (5 bases). The V gene's germline CDR1 is SQVTM and CDR2 ANQGSEA. V lost 1 base and J lost 7, with 11 bases in between. This CDR3 spans 13 amino acids. CDR3: CSVEGGARNEQFF. CDR3 DNA: TGCAGCGTTGAAGGTGGGGCGCGTAATGAGCAGTTCTTC.

CDR3 region: CASSLDTSNYGYTF. CDR3 in DNA: TGTGCCAGCAGCTTAGACACCTCCAACTATGGCTACACCTTC. The genes are TRBV13 and TRBJ1-2, with D unclear. The V gene's germline CDR1 is PRHDT and CDR2 FYEKMQ (reference sequence). The V and J ends lost 1 base and 2 bases respectively, with 8 bases between them. CDR3 length: 14 amino acids.

This clonotype was observed many times. V gene TRBV11-3 combines with J gene TRBJ2-5; 7 bases line up with TRBD1. V shed 1 base and J 3 bases; nucleotides not matched to a gene: 8. Germline assignment: CDR1 SGHNT and CDR2 YENEEA. The CDR3 consists of 16 residues. Here the CDR3 reads CASSLGGRDSEETQYF. The DNA for the CDR3 is TGTGCCAGCAGCTTAGGAGGCCGGGACAGCGAAGAGACCCAGTACTTC.

This clonotype has a count of ten or more. The CDR3 spells CASSLRQGNTEAFF. The CDR3 nucleotides are TGTGCCAGCAGCCTAAGACAGGGGAACACTGAAGCTTTCTTT. This chain joins TRBV7-2 and TRBJ1-1, with 7 bases matching TRBD1. This CDR3 comprises 14 residues. Germline loops: CDR1 SGHTA, CDR2 FQGNSA. The V and J ends lost 5 bases and 1 base, in that order; junction bases with no gene match: 4.

This clonotype occurred many times. The chain links TRBV12-3 or TRBV12-4 to TRBJ1-6; unclear D gene. The V end lost 8 bases, the J end lost 5 bases, and 16 bases lay between the germline ends. The CDR3 runs 15 residues. The CDR3 reads CASSWERRNNSPLHF. Here the CDR3 DNA reads TGTGCCAGCTCATGGGAGCGTAGAAATAATTCACCCCTCCACTTT.

This clonotype was seen a handful of times. The chain is built from TRBV12-3 or TRBV12-4 and TRBJ2-1; the match to TRBD2 covers 12 bases. This CDR3 is built from 15 residues. The V and J ends lost 5 bases and 7 bases, in that order; junction bases with no gene match: 6. As DNA, the CDR3 is TGTGCCAGCAGTCTAAGACTAGCGGGAGTGAATGAGCAGTTCTTC. It encodes CASSLRLAGVNEQFF.

This clonotype has just a few counts. V and J are TRBV11-2 and TRBJ2-7; possible D gene TRBD1, 5 bases. Germline loops: CDR1 SGHAT, CDR2 FQNNGV. There are 14 residues in the CDR3. Between the trimmed V and J ends, which lost 5 bases and 2 bases, there was a span of 13 bases. CDR3 DNA: TGTGCCAGCAGCACAGGTAGCATCACCTACGAGCAGTACTTC. It encodes CASSTGSITYEQYF.

This clonotype was counted many times. The chain has TRBV6-5 and TRBJ2-5; 10 nucleotides match TRBD2. V shed 2 bases, J shed 5 bases, and the junction held 14 bases outside the gene matches. Germline assignment: CDR1 MNHEY and CDR2 SVGAGI. This CDR3 contains 18 residues. CDR3: CASSYVWTSGPVGETQYF. The CDR3 DNA sequence: TGTGCCAGCAGTTACGTCTGGACTAGCGGCCCCGTGGGGGAGACCCAGTACTTC.

The V gene is TRBV7-9, the J gene TRBJ2-2; D is uncertain. V gave up 6 bases and J gave up 4 bases, with 15 bases separating them. The CDR3 runs 15 residues. Germline V gene data show CDR1 as SEHNR and CDR2 as FQNEAQ (reference sequence). The DNA for the CDR3 is TGTGCCAGCAGATCTCCCACCGGATTCACCGGGGAGCTGTTTTTT. Amino acid sequence: CASRSPTGFTGELFF.

This rearrangement joins TRBV4-3 to TRBJ1-2; 7 bases line up with TRBD1. The germline CDR1 and CDR2 sequences are LGHNA and YSLEER. The V segment lost 5 bases and the J segment 4 bases; nucleotides outside the gene matches: 10. The CDR3 is made up of 15 amino acids. This CDR3 reads CASSNPGQPIYGYTF. CDR3 nucleotides: TGCGCCAGCAGCAACCCGGGACAGCCGATCTATGGCTACACCTTC.

This clonotype was seen more than once but under ten times. The chain links TRBV29-1 to TRBJ1-1; 7 bases agree with TRBD1. The J segment lost 2 bases and the V segment lost 5 bases, leaving 2 bases of the junction unmatched. The germline CDR1 and CDR2 sequences are SQVTM and ANQGSEA. The CDR3 extends over 12 amino acids. The CDR3 loop reads CSVQGENTEAFF. The CDR3 DNA follows: TGCAGCGTTCAGGGGGAAAACACTGAAGCTTTCTTT.

This clonotype was observed many times. CDR3 nucleotide sequence: TGTGCCAGCAGCCAAAGGCAGGGCACTGAAGCTTTCTTT. Translating gives CASSQRQGTEAFF. The chain carries TRBV7-2 and TRBJ1-1; maybe TRBD1 (5 bases). Deletions cut 5 bases from V and 4 bases from J, with 11 bases between. The CDR3 sequence is 13 residues long. Germline V lookup: CDR1 SGHTA, CDR2 FQGNSA.

The genes are TRBV28 and TRBJ2-1; TRBD2 matches 9 bases. V gave up 2 bases and J gave up 15 bases; unmatched junction bases: 11. The germline CDR1 and CDR2 sequences are MDHEN and SYDVKM. The CDR3 has 14 residues. The chain's CDR3 is CASSLGSAGGGRFF. DNA of the CDR3: TGTGCCAGCAGTTTAGGGTCCGCGGGGGGGGGGCGGTTCTTC.